Only a few counts were recorded for the clone carrying this T cell receptor beta chain. Its antigen is unknown. The data were taken from a study of T cell repertoires in cytomegalovirus infection. General observations from the study: In two of eight donors, the top clonotype was HLA-C-restricted CMV-specific.

The CDR3 extends over 15 amino acids. Per the germline V gene, CDR1 is SGHAT and CDR2 is FQNNGV. Germline trimming cut 1 base from V and 2 bases from J; bases unmatched to any gene: 2. A single record per CDR3 protein comes from TCRdb applying MiXCR to the reads. The data contain hundreds of thousands of distinct CDR3 sequences, roughly 28% of them seen just once; the ten biggest clones take up around 18%. The gene calls are TRBV11-2 and TRBJ2-7, with TRBD2 identical over 10 bases. The sequence derives from a human donor in good health (CMV status not recorded). Some clones in this sample may be carry-over from other donors' samples. Sequencing was performed on cultured PBMCs, taken from culture after CMV antigen stimulation. CDR3 amino acids: CASSLVLAGTYEQYF. CDR3 in DNA: TGTGCCAGCAGCTTAGTACTAGCGGGGACCTACGAGCAGTACTTC.